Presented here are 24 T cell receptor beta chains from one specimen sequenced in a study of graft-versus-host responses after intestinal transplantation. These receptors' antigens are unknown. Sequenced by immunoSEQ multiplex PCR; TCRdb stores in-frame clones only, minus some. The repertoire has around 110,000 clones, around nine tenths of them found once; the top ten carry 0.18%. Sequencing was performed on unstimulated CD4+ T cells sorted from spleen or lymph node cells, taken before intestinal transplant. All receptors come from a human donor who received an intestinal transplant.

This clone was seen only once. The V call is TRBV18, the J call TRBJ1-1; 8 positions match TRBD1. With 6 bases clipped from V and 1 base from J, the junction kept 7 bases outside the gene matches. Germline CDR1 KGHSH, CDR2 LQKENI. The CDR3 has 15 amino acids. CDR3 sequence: CASSPWTGTNTEAFF. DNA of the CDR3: TGTGCCAGCTCCCCTTGGACAGGGACGAACACTGAAGCTTTCTTT.

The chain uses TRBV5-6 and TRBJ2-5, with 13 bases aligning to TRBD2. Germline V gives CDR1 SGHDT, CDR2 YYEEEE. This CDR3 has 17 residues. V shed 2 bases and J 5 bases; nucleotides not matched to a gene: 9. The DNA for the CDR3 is TGTGCCAGCAGCTTAGACTTACTAGCGGGGGGGCTCGAGACCCAGTACTTC. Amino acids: CASSLDLLAGGLETQYF.

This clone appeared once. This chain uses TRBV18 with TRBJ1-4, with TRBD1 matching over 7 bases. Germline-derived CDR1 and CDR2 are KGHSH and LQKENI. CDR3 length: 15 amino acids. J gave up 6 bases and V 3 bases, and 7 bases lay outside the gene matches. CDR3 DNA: TGTGCCAGCTCACCTAAAGGGGGCTCCTATGAAAAACTGTTTTTT. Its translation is CASSPKGGSYEKLFF. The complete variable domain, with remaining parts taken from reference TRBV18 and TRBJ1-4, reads NAGVMQNPRHLVRRRGQEARLRCSPMKGHSHVYWYRQLPEEGLKFMVYLQKENIIDESGMPKERFSAEFPKEGPSILRIQQVVRGDSAAYFCASSPKGGSYEKLFFGSGTQLSVL.

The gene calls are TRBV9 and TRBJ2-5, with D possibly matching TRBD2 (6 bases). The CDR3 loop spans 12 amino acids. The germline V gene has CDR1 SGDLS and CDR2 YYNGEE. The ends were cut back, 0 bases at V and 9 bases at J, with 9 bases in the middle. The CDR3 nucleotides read TGTGCCAGCAGCGTAGTGGGCGGGGCCCAGTACTTC. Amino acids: CASSVVGGAQYF.

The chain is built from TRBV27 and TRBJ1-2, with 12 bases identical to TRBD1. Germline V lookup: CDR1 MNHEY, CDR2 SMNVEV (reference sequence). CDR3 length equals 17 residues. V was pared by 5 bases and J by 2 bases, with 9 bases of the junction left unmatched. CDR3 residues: CASSRGTGGARNYGYTF. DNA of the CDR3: TGTGCCAGCAGTCGTGGGACAGGGGGCGCGCGGAACTATGGCTACACCTTC.

In DNA form, the CDR3 reads TGTGCCAGCAGCTTGCGGATCTCTGGGGCCAACGTCCTGACTTTC. It specifies CASSLRISGANVLTF. The gene calls are TRBV11-1 and TRBJ2-6; D uncertain. The CDR3 covers 15 residues. Per the germline V gene, CDR1 is SGHAT and CDR2 is FQDESV (reference sequence). The germline V and J ends were trimmed by 3 bases and 0 bases, with 6 bases remaining between them.

The CDR3 spells CASSLDSNLGGTGELFF. CDR3 DNA sequence: TGTGCCAGCAGCTTAGATTCGAATTTGGGGGGCACCGGGGAGCTGTTTTTT. V gene TRBV7-2 combines with J gene TRBJ2-2; the D gene is possibly TRBD2 (6 bases). CDR3 length: 17 residues. The germline V gene has CDR1 SGHTA and CDR2 FQGNSA. With 1 base removed from V and 4 bases from J, the gap between germline ends came to 16 bases.

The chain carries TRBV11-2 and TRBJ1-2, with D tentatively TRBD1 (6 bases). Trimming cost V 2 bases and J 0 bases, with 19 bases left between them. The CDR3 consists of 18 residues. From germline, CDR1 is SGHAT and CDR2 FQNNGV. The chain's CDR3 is CASSLFTRRTDANYGYTF. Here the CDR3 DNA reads TGTGCCAGCAGCTTATTTACAAGGAGGACAGACGCTAACTATGGCTACACCTTC.

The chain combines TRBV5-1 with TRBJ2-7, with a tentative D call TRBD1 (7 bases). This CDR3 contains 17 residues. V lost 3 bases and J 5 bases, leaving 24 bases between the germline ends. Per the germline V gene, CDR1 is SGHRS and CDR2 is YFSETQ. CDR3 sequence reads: CASSWLSTGDGGDEQYF. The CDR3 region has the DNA TGCGCCAGCAGCTGGCTATCAACAGGGGATGGAGGGGACGAGCAGTACTTC.

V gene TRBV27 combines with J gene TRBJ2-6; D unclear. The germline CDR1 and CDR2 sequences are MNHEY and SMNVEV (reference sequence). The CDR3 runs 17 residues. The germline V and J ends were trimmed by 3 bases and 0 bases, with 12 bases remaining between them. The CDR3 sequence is CASSLVQSSSGANVLTF. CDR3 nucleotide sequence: TGTGCCAGCAGTTTGGTACAGTCAAGCTCTGGGGCCAACGTCCTGACTTTC.

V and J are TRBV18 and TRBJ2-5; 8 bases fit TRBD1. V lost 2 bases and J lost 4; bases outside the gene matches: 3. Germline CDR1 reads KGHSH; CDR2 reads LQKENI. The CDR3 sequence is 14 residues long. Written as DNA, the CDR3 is TGTGCCAGCTCACCAGTTGGACAGGGAGAGACCCAGTACTTC. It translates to CASSPVGQGETQYF.

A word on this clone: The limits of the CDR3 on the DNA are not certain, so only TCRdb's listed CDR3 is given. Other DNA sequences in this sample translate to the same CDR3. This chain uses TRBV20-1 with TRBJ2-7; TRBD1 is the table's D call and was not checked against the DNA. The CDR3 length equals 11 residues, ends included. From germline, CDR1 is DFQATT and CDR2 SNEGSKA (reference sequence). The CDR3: CSVGQGNEQYF.

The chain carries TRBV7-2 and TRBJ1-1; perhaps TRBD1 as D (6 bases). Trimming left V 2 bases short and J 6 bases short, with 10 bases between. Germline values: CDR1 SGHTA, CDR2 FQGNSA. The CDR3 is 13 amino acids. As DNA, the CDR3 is TGTGCCAGCAGCTTACCTCAGGGGTCTGAAGCTTTCTTT. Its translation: CASSLPQGSEAFF.

The CDR3 sequence: CASSFDGQVYNEQFF. The CDR3 DNA follows: TGCGCCAGCAGCTTCGACGGACAGGTCTACAATGAGCAGTTCTTC. The genes are TRBV5-1 and TRBJ2-1; TRBD1 aligns across 7 bases. Germline V lookup: CDR1 SGHRS, CDR2 YFSETQ. V was clipped by 2 bases and J by 3 bases; unmatched bases: 5. The CDR3 is 15 amino acids.

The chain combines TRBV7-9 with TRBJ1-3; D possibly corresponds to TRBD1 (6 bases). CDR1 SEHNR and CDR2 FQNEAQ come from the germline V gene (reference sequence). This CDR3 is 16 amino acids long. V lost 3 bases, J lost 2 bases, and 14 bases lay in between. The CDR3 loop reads CASSLGAGVAGNTIYF. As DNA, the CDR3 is TGTGCCAGCAGCTTGGGGGCCGGAGTCGCTGGAAACACCATATATTTT.

The CDR3 DNA follows: TGTGCCAGCAGCTTAGCCCAAAAACAGGGGCCGCACTACGAGCAGTACTTC. This codes for CASSLAQKQGPHYEQYF. This chain connects TRBV7-9 to TRBJ2-7; 7 nucleotides match TRBD1. This CDR3 region has 17 residues. Looked up from germline, CDR1 is SEHNR and CDR2 is FQNEAQ (reference sequence). The junction had 11 bases not matched to a gene; V was cut back by 0 bases and J by 3 bases.

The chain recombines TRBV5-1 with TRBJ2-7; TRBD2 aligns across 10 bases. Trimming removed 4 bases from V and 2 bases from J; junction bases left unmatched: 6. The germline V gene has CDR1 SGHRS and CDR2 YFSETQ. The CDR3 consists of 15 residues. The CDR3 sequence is CASSVGLAPTYEQYF. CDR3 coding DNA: TGCGCCAGCAGCGTGGGACTAGCGCCGACCTACGAGCAGTACTTC. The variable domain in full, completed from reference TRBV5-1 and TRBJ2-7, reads KAGVTQTPRYLIKTRGQQVTLSCSPISGHRSVSWYQQTPGQGLQFLFEYFSETQRNKGNFPGRFSGRQFSNSRSEMNVSTLELGDSALYLCASSVGLAPTYEQYFGPGTRLTVT.

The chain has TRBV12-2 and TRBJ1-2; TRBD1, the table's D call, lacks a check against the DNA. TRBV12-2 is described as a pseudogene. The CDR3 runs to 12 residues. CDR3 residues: CASRIRVCGYTF. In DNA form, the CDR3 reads TGTGCAAGTCGCATCAGGGTTTGTGGCTACACCTTC.

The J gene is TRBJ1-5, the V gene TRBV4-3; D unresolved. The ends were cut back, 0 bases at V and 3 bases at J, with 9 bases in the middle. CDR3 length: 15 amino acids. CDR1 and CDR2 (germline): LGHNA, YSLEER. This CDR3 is CASSQDLSLNQPQHF. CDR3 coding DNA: TGCGCCAGCAGCCAAGACCTAAGCCTCAATCAGCCCCAGCATTTT.

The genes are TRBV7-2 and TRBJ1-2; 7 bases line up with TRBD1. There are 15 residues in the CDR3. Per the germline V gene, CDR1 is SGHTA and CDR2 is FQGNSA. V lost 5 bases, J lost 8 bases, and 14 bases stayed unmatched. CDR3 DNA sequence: TGTGCCAGCAGCCCACGGTCGGAGGGGGCGACGGGCTACACCTTC. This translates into CASSPRSEGATGYTF.

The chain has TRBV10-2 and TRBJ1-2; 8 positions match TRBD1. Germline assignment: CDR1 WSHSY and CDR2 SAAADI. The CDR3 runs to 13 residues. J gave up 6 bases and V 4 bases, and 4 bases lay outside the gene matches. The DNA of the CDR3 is TGCGCCAGCAGTGCGACAGGGGCCAATGGCTACACCTTC. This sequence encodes CASSATGANGYTF.

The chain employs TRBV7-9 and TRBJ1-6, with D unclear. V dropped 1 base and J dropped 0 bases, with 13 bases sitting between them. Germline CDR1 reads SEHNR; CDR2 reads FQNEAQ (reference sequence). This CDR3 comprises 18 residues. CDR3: CASSLVPLGGSYNSPLHF. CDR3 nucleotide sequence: TGTGCCAGCAGCTTAGTACCCCTAGGCGGCTCCTATAATTCACCCCTCCACTTT.

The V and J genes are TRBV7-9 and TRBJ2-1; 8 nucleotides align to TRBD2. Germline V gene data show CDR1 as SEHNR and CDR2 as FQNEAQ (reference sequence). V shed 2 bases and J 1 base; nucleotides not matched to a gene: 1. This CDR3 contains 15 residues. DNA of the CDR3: TGTGCCAGCAGCTTAATAGCGGGATCCTACAATGAGCAGTTCTTC. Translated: CASSLIAGSYNEQFF.

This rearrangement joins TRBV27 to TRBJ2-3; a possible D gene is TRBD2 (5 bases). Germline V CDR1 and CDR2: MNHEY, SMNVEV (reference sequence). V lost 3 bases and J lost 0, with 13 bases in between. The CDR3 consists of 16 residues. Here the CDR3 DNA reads TGTGCCAGCAGTTTCTCGAGGACGGGAAGCACAGATACGCAGTATTTT. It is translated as CASSFSRTGSTDTQYF.